This T cell receptor beta chain was found in a study of blood T cell repertoires in COVID-19. Trimming left V 0 bases short and J 9 bases short, with 15 bases between. Looked up from germline, CDR1 is MNHNY and CDR2 is SVGAGI (reference sequence). CDR3 length: 15 residues. The data were produced by immunoSEQ multiplex PCR, yet TCRdb's version contains in-frame clones alone and is incomplete. Of about 83,000 clones listed, approximately 80% are singletons. The chain joins TRBV6-6 to TRBJ1-5; no clear D gene. Input material: peripheral blood. The receptor was derived from a woman of 80 years or more with acute or convalescent COVID-19. As DNA, the CDR3 is TGTGCCAGCAGTTACTCAGCGACGGTTAGCTCGCCCCAGCATTTT. Translation gives CASSYSATVSSPQHF.